This entry features one T cell receptor (beta chain) sequence. Sequenced by immunoSEQ multiplex PCR; TCRdb stores in-frame clones only, minus some. The sample records over 70,000 clones, around 92% being singletons. These data are taken from a study of T cell changes during pregnancy in multiple sclerosis. Germline V gene data show CDR1 as SQVTM and CDR2 as ANQGSEA. The CDR3 extends over 11 amino acids. Trimming took 4 bases from V and 8 from J, leaving 9 bases between them. The origin of this receptor is a female donor with multiple sclerosis, enrolled in a pregnancy study. This sequence joins TRBV29-1 and TRBJ2-1; D not certain. The sequences come from peripheral blood, collected in the third trimester of pregnancy. In DNA form, the CDR3 reads TGCAGCGTTGTCCCCCCTTATGAGCAGTTCTTC. Translating it yields CSVVPPYEQFF.